The 21 T cell receptor beta chains reported below all come from one sample, sequenced in a study of T cells in Graves' hyperthyroidism and ophthalmopathy. Amplified TCR beta CDR3 regions derived from RNA transcripts. First-round RT-PCR of the TCR CDR3 relied on the HTBI primer set. TCRdb itself ran the multiplex PCR reads through MiXCR, one entry per CDR3 protein. In the table there are about 620,000 distinct CDR3 sequences, 15% to 20% of which are singletons. The material sequenced was blood. These receptors were collected from a woman in her thirties with Graves' hyperthyroidism.

The rearrangement joins TRBV15 to TRBJ2-5, with TRBD2 identical over 8 bases. V was clipped by 6 bases and J by 4 bases; unmatched bases: 7. CDR3 length equals 14 residues. CDR1 LNHNV and CDR2 YYDKDF come from the germline V gene (reference sequence). CDR3 in DNA: TGTGCCACCAGTTGGGCGGGAGGAAGAGAGACCCAGTACTTC. Translation: CATSWAGGRETQYF.

The sample holds many counts of this clonotype. The V call is TRBV6-5, the J call TRBJ1-6; 7 bases are a match to TRBD1. Germline V gives CDR1 MNHEY, CDR2 SVGAGI. The CDR3 loop spans 15 amino acids. J lost 7 bases, V lost 2 bases, and 5 bases had no gene match. The CDR3 DNA follows: TGTGCCAGCAGTTACGGGGGACAGCGGAATTCACCCCTCCACTTT. It yields the protein CASSYGGQRNSPLHF.

This clonotype was counted at least ten times. The gene calls are TRBV11-2 and TRBJ2-7, with TRBD2 identical over 8 bases. CDR3 length: 15 amino acids. Looked up from germline, CDR1 is SGHAT and CDR2 is FQNNGV. The V and J ends lost 4 bases and 3 bases, in that order; junction bases with no gene match: 8. The CDR3 loop reads CASSSAGLAGYEQYF. The CDR3 nucleotides are TGTGCCAGCAGCTCCGCGGGGCTAGCGGGCTACGAGCAGTACTTC.

This clonotype was counted ten times or more. The chain joins TRBV6-5 to TRBJ1-2; no reliable D call. CDR3 size: 15 residues. V was cut by 0 bases and J by 7 bases, with 15 bases left in between. Germline lookup yields CDR1 MNHEY and CDR2 SVGAGI. The CDR3 is CASSYSGQRSGGYTF. The CDR3 nucleotides read TGTGCCAGCAGTTACTCGGGCCAACGGTCGGGTGGCTACACCTTC.

Only a few counts were recorded for this clonotype. The V and J genes are TRBV11-2 and TRBJ1-3, with 9 bases identical to TRBD1. CDR1 and CDR2 from the germline V gene are SGHAT and FQNNGV. The CDR3 extends over 15 amino acids. Trimming at V came to 4 bases and at J to 4 bases, leaving 5 bases not matched to a gene. The chain's CDR3 is CASSSTGGVGNTIYF. The CDR3 DNA sequence: TGTGCCAGCAGCTCGACAGGGGGTGTCGGAAACACCATATATTTT. Based on the CDR3 plus reference TRBV11-2 and TRBJ1-3, the full variable domain is EAGVAQSPRYKIIEKRQSVAFWCNPISGHATLYWYQQILGQGPKLLIQFQNNGVVDDSQLPKDRFSAERLKGVDSTLKIQPAKLEDSAVYLCASSSTGGVGNTIYFGEGSWLTVV.

Ten or more counts support this clonotype. CDR3 residues: CASRREWEETQYF. The CDR3 nucleotides are TGTGCCAGCAGGAGGGAGTGGGAAGAGACCCAGTACTTC. This sequence joins TRBV2 and TRBJ2-5, with D possibly TRBD2 on 5 matching bases. With 6 bases removed from V and 3 bases from J, the gap between germline ends came to 11 bases. This CDR3 is 13 amino acids long. Germline values: CDR1 SNHLY, CDR2 FYNNEI.

With regard to this clonotype: Lacking the conserved final phenylalanine or tryptophan, this CDR3 likely reflects a read error. The chain employs TRBV11-2 and TRBJ2-4, with 10 nucleotides matching TRBD1. The CDR3 runs 19 residues. Unmatched junction bases numbered 14, after V lost 6 bases and J lost 0 bases. The germline CDR1 and CDR2 sequences are SGHAT and FQNNGV. The CDR3 protein is CASSSLGDRGFGAKNIQYL. The CDR3 DNA sequence: TGTGCCAGCAGTTCCTTAGGGGACAGGGGCTTCGGAGCCAAAAACATTCAGTACCTC.

This clonotype appeared many times. The chain links TRBV28 to TRBJ1-1, with a tentative D call TRBD1 (5 bases). This CDR3 spans 15 amino acids. Germline values: CDR1 MDHEN, CDR2 SYDVKM. Trimming stripped 7 bases from V and 4 bases from J, with 19 bases between. CDR3 nucleotides: TGTGCCAGCACCACCCAGGGAGGGAAGGGCACTGAAGCTTTCTTT. As protein: CASTTQGGKGTEAFF.

This clonotype has more than one count but fewer than ten. V and J are TRBV5-1 and TRBJ1-1; the match to TRBD1 covers 8 bases. From germline, CDR1 is SGHRS and CDR2 YFSETQ. The CDR3 extends over 17 amino acids. With V trimmed by 0 bases and J by 0 bases, 7 bases remained unmatched. CDR3 amino acids: CASSLAVAGGLNTEAFF. The CDR3 DNA follows: TGCGCCAGCAGCTTGGCGGTGGCAGGGGGCTTGAACACTGAAGCTTTCTTT.

CDR3 sequence (DNA): TGTGCCAGCAGCGTAATGTGGGGGACTGAAGCTTTCTTT. Protein sequence: CASSVMWGTEAFF. The rearrangement links TRBV9 to TRBJ1-1, with D maybe TRBD1 (5 bases). Germline V gene sequence: CDR1 SGDLS, CDR2 YYNGEE. The V end lost 1 base, the J end lost 5 bases, and 9 bases lay between the germline ends. The CDR3 sequence is 13 residues long.

This clonotype came up many times. V is TRBV20-1 and J is TRBJ2-7; D unclear. V dropped 0 bases and J dropped 4 bases, with 7 bases sitting between them. The CDR3 contains 12 residues. From germline, CDR1 is DFQATT and CDR2 SNEGSKA (reference sequence). CDR3 DNA sequence: TGCAGTGCTAGAGATGAAAGTTACGAGCAGTACTTC. This codes for CSARDESYEQYF.

This clonotype has a handful of counts. V and J are TRBV18 and TRBJ2-3, with 10 bases that match TRBD1. This CDR3 has 18 residues. Germline CDR1 KGHSH, CDR2 LQKENI. V trimming: 0 bases; J trimming: 1 base; junction bases outside the gene matches: 7. For the CDR3, the DNA is TGTGCCAGCTCACCACCGCAAGGGACAGGGGACCGCACAGATACGCAGTATTTT. Translation gives CASSPPQGTGDRTDTQYF.

This clonotype was seen repeatedly, ten times or more. The chain recombines TRBV6-1 with TRBJ2-3; TRBD2 aligns across 10 bases. This CDR3 has 15 residues. Per germline, CDR1 MNHNS and CDR2 SASEGT. Trimming cost V 7 bases and J 2 bases; bases outside gene matches: 6. CDR3 coding DNA: TGTGCCAGCACCCTAGCGGGAGAAGTCACAGATACGCAGTATTTT. Protein product: CASTLAGEVTDTQYF.

This clonotype was detected only a few times. This CDR3 reads CASSWSPPNTGELFF. In nucleotides, the CDR3 is TGTGCCAGCAGTTGGAGCCCCCCGAACACCGGGGAGCTGTTTTTT. The V call is TRBV27, the J call TRBJ2-2, with unresolved D. Germline CDR1 MNHEY, CDR2 SMNVEV (reference sequence). The CDR3 is made up of 15 amino acids. Trimming removed 4 bases from V and 0 bases from J, with 9 bases in between.

This chain connects TRBV2 to TRBJ2-7, with 13 bases aligning to TRBD2. This CDR3 region has 16 residues. The germline CDR1 and CDR2 sequences are SNHLY and FYNNEI. J gave up 6 bases and V 5 bases, and 10 bases lay outside the gene matches. CDR3 DNA: TGTGCCAGCAGTTTGTACGGACTAGCGGGAGTATCCGAGCAGTACTTC. Residues: CASSLYGLAGVSEQYF.

The chain couples TRBV20-1 to TRBJ2-7, with 9 bases matching TRBD2. Per the germline V gene, CDR1 is DFQATT and CDR2 is SNEGSKA (reference sequence). J gave up 3 bases and V 5 bases, and 5 bases lay outside the gene matches. This CDR3 comprises 13 residues. The CDR3 sequence: CSAPGLASYEQYF. In DNA form, the CDR3 reads TGCAGTGCTCCGGGACTAGCAAGCTACGAGCAGTACTTC.

The gene calls are TRBV28 and TRBJ2-2, with TRBD2 as a possible D gene (5 bases). In germline, CDR1 is MDHEN, CDR2 SYDVKM. The length of the CDR3 is 12 residues. V lost 6 bases to trimming and J lost 6 bases, with 8 bases between them. CDR3: CASRMRAGELFF. The CDR3 bases are TGTGCCAGCAGAATGCGGGCCGGGGAGCTGTTTTTT.

The chain employs TRBV7-9 and TRBJ2-2, with 8 bases identical to TRBD1. Germline CDR1 is SEHNR and CDR2 is FQNEAQ (reference sequence). There are 15 residues in the CDR3. Trimming took 6 bases from V and 1 from J; bases not matched to a gene: 4. Here the CDR3 reads CASRATGGNTGELFF. DNA of the CDR3: TGTGCCAGCAGAGCAACAGGGGGGAACACCGGGGAGCTGTTTTTT.

This clonotype has at least ten counts. The chain combines TRBV12-3 or TRBV12-4 with TRBJ2-7, with 11 positions matching TRBD2. The V gene end was trimmed by 3 bases and the J gene end by 3 bases; junction bases not matched to a gene: 10. This CDR3 spans 17 amino acids. The CDR3 region is CASSLTSGIANSYEQYF. In DNA, the CDR3 is TGTGCCAGCAGTTTGACTAGCGGGATCGCGAACAGCTACGAGCAGTACTTC.

This clonotype was detected only a few times. The chain carries TRBV7-9 and TRBJ1-2; 7 bases are shared with TRBD1. The CDR3 length is 13 residues. Losses at the gene ends were 11 bases for V and 8 bases for J; bases not matched to a gene: 14. CDR1 and CDR2 from the germline V gene are SEHNR and FQNEAQ (reference sequence). CDR3 region: CAGQDASRTGYTF. The CDR3 DNA reads as TGTGCCGGACAGGACGCATCGAGGACCGGCTACACCTTC.

This clonotype was found many times. V gene TRBV20-1 combines with J gene TRBJ2-3; perhaps TRBD2 as D (6 bases). From germline, CDR1 is DFQATT and CDR2 SNEGSKA (reference sequence). The V gene lost 0 bases and the J gene lost 4 bases, with 17 bases spanning the gap. The CDR3 loop spans 16 amino acids. CDR3 DNA sequence: TGCAGTGCTAGAGATATGATCGGCGGGATGGCAGATACGCAGTATTTT. This codes for CSARDMIGGMADTQYF.